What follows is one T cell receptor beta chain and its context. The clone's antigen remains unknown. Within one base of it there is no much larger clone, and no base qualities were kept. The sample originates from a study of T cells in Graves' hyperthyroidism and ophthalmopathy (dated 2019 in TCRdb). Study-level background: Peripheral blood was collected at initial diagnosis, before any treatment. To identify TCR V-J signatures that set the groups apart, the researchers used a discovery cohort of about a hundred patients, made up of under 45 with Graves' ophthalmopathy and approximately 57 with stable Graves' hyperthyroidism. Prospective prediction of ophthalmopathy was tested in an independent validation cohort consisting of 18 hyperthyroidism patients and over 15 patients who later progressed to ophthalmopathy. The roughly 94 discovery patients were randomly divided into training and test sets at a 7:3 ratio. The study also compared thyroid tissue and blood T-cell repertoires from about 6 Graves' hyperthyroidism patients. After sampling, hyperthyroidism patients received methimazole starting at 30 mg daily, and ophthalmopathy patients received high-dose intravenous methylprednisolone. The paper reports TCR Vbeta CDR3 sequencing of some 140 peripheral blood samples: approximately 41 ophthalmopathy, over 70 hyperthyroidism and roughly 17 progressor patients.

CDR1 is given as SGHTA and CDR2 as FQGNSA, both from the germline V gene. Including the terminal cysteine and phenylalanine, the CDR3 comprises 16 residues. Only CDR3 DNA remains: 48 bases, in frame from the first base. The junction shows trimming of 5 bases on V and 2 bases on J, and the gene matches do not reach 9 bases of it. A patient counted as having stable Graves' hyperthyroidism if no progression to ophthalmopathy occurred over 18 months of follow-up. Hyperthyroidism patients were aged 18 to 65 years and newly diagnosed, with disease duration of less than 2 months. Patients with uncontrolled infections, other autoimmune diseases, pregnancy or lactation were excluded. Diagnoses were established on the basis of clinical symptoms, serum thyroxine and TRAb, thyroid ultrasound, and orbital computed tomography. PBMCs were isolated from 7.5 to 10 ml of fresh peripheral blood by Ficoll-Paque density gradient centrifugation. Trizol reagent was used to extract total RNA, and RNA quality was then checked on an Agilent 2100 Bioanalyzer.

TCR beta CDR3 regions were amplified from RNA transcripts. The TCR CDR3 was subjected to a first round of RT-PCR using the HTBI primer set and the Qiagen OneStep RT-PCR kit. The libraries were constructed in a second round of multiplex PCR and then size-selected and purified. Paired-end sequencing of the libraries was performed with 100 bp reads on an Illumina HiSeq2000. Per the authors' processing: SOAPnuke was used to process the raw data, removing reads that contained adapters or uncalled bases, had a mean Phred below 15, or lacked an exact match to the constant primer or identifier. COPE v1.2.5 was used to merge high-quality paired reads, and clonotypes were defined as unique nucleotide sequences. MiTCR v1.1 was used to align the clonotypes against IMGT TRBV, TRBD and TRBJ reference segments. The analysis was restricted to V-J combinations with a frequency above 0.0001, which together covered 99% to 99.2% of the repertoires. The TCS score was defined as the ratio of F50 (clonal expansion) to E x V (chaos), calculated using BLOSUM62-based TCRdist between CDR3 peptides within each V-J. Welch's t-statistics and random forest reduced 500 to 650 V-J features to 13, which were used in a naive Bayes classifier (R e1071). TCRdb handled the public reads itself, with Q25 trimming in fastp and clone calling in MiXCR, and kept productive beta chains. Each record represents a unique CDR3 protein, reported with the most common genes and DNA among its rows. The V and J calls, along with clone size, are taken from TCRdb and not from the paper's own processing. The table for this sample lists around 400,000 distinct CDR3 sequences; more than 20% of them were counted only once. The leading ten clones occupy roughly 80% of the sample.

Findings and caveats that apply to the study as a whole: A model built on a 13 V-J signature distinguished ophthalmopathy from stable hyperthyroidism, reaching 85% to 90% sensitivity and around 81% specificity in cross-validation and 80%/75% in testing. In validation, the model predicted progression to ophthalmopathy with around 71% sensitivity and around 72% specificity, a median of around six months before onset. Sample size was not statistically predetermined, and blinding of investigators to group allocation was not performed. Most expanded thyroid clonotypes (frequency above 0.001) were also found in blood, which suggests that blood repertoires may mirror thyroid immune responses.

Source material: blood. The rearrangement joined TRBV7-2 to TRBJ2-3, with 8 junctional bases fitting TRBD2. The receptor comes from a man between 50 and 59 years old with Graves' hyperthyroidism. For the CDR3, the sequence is CASSPSVSGTTDTQYF. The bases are TGTGCCAGCAGCCCCAGTGTTAGCGGGACCACAGATACGCAGTATTTT. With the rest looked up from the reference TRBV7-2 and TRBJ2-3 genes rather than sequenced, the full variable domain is GAGVSQSPSNKVTEKGKDVELRCDPISGHTALYWYRQSLGQGLEFLIYFQGNSAPDKSGLPSDRFSAERTGGSVSTLTIQRTQQEDSAVYLCASSPSVSGTTDTQYFGPGTRLTVL.